These T cell receptor beta chains were read from a single sample in a study of cytomegalovirus exposure and HLA in healthy donors. Clones were read by immunoSEQ multiplex PCR, and TCRdb kept only the in-frame ones, dropping some. The profile covers roughly 160,000 clones, with roughly 85% appearing a single time and roughly 1.3% taken by the ten largest. The specimen sequenced was PBMCs. The source is a man aged 25-40 years in good health and CMV-seronegative. CDR3s include the opening cysteine and the closing phenylalanine or tryptophan. The order of the fields is D gene, clone size, V gene, J gene, CDR3 protein, CDR3 DNA. The D gene is left open where the match is weak. Some rows have no size entry. The others give once, few or many, or a class for an expanded clone.

D gene: .
clone size: .
V gene: TRBV7-6
J gene: TRBJ2-2
CDR3 protein: CASSLGAGLTNTGELFF
CDR3 DNA: TGTGCCAGCAGCTTAGGGGCGGGACTCACGAACACCGGGGAGCTGTTTTTT

D gene: TRBD1
clone size: .
V gene: TRBV7-2
J gene: TRBJ1-5
CDR3 protein: CASSSDRGHQPQHF
CDR3 DNA: TGTGCCAGCAGTTCGGACAGGGGGCATCAGCCCCAGCATTTT

D gene: TRBD2
clone size: .
V gene: TRBV6-4
J gene: TRBJ2-1
CDR3 protein: CASSAQLAGVNEQFF
CDR3 DNA: TGTGCCAGCAGTGCCCAACTAGCGGGGGTCAATGAGCAGTTCTTC

D gene: .
clone size: .
V gene: TRBV7-2
J gene: TRBJ1-5
CDR3 protein: CASSPRGQPQHF
CDR3 DNA: TGTGCCAGCAGCCCAAGAGGGCAGCCCCAGCATTTT

D gene: TRBD1
clone size: few
V gene: TRBV18
J gene: TRBJ1-2
CDR3 protein: CASHIGPGQGYGYTF
CDR3 DNA: TGTGCCAGCCATATAGGACCGGGACAGGGTTATGGCTACACCTTC

D gene: .
clone size: .
V gene: TRBV6-1
J gene: TRBJ2-7
CDR3 protein: CASRADYEQYF
CDR3 DNA: TGTGCCAGCAGGGCCGACTACGAGCAGTACTTC

D gene: .
clone size: .
V gene: TRBV13
J gene: TRBJ2-1
CDR3 protein: CASTWGQGYNEQFF
CDR3 DNA: TGTGCCAGCACCTGGGGGCAGGGCTACAATGAGCAGTTCTTC

D gene: TRBD1
clone size: .
V gene: TRBV6-5
J gene: TRBJ2-7
CDR3 protein: CASSYGQGYSYEQYF
CDR3 DNA: TGTGCCAGCAGTTACGGACAGGGTTACTCCTACGAGCAGTACTTC

D gene: .
clone size: .
V gene: TRBV7-2
J gene: TRBJ1-1
CDR3 protein: CASSLAYEVEAFF
CDR3 DNA: TGTGCCAGCAGCTTAGCGTATGAGGTGGAAGCTTTCTTT

D gene: TRBD1
clone size: .
V gene: TRBV5-1
J gene: TRBJ1-2
CDR3 protein: CASRLTGLNGYTF
CDR3 DNA: TGCGCCAGCAGATTGACAGGGTTGAACGGCTACACCTTC

D gene: .
clone size: .
V gene: TRBV7-2
J gene: TRBJ2-1
CDR3 protein: CASSPWGGDYNEQFF
CDR3 DNA: TGTGCCAGCAGCCCCTGGGGGGGCGACTACAATGAGCAGTTCTTC

D gene: TRBD1
clone size: once
V gene: TRBV10-3
J gene: TRBJ2-7
CDR3 protein: CAISEPPGQGYEQYF
CDR3 DNA: TGTGCCATCAGTGAACCACCGGGACAGGGCTACGAGCAGTACTTC

D gene: .
clone size: .
V gene: TRBV5-3
J gene: TRBJ1-2
CDR3 protein: CAKPGLQANYGYTF
CDR3 DNA: TGTGCCAAACCGGGACTGCAAGCTAACTATGGCTACACCTTC

D gene: .
clone size: .
V gene: TRBV13
J gene: TRBJ2-3
CDR3 protein: CASSRAQGTDTQYF
CDR3 DNA: TGTGCCAGCAGCCGGGCCCAGGGGACAGATACGCAGTATTTT

D gene: TRBD2
clone size: .
V gene: TRBV2
J gene: TRBJ2-1
CDR3 protein: CASGSGVGEQFF
CDR3 DNA: TGTGCCAGCGGAAGCGGGGTTGGTGAGCAGTTCTTC

D gene: TRBD2
clone size: .
V gene: TRBV19
J gene: TRBJ2-1
CDR3 protein: CASSNTLAGGGNEQFF
CDR3 DNA: TGTGCCAGTAGTAACACGCTAGCGGGAGGTGGTAATGAGCAGTTCTTC

D gene: .
clone size: .
V gene: TRBV25-1
J gene: TRBJ1-5
CDR3 protein: CASSDWGEGQPQHF
CDR3 DNA: TGTGCCAGCAGTGACTGGGGGGAGGGTCAGCCCCAGCATTTT

D gene: TRBD2
clone size: .
V gene: TRBV7-8
J gene: TRBJ2-1
CDR3 protein: CASSLRSGRALAEQFF
CDR3 DNA: TGTGCCAGCAGCTTACGTAGCGGGAGGGCCTTGGCTGAGCAGTTCTTC